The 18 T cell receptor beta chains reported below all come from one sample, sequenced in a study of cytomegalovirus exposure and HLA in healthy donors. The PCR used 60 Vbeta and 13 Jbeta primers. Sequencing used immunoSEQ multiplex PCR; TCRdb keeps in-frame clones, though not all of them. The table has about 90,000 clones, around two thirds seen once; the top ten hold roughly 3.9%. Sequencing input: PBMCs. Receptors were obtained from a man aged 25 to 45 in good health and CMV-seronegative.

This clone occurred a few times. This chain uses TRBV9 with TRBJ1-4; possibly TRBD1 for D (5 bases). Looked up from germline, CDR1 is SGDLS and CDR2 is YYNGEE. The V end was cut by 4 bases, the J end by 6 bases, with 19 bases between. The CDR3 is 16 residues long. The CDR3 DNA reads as TGTGCCAGCAGCCCCCGGAGATTGGCGGGGGATGAAAAACTGTTTTTT. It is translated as CASSPRRLAGDEKLFF.

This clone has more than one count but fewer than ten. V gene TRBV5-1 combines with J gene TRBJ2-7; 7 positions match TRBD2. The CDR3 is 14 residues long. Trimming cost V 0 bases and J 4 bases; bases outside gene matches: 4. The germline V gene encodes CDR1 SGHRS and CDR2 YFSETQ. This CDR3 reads CASSLASGQYEQYF. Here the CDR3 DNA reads TGCGCCAGCAGCTTGGCTAGCGGCCAATACGAGCAGTACTTC.

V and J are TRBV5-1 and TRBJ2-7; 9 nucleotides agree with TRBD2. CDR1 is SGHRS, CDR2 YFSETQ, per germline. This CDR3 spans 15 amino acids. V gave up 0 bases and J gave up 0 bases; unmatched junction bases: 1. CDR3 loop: CASSLVSGSSYEQYF. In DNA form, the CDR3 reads TGCGCCAGCAGCTTGGTTAGCGGGAGCTCCTACGAGCAGTACTTC. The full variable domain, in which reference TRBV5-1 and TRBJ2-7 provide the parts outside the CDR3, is KAGVTQTPRYLIKTRGQQVTLSCSPISGHRSVSWYQQTPGQGLQFLFEYFSETQRNKGNFPGRFSGRQFSNSRSEMNVSTLELGDSALYLCASSLVSGSSYEQYFGPGTRLTVT.

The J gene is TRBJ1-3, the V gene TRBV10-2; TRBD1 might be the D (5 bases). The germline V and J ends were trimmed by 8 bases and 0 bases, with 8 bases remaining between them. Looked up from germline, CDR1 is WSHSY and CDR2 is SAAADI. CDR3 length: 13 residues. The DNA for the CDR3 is TGCGCCAGCGGAACAGGCTCTGGAAACACCATATATTTT. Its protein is CASGTGSGNTIYF.

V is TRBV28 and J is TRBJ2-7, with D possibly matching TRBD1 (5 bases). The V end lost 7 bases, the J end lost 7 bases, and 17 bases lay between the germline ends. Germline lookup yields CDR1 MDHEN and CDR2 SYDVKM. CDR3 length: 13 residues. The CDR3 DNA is TGTGCCAGCAAAGGACAACAACTACGAGAGCAGTACTTC. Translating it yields CASKGQQLREQYF.

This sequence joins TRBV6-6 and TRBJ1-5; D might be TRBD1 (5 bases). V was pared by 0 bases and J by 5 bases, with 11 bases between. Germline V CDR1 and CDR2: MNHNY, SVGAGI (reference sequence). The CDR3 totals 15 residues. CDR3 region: CASSYSEGLDQPQHF. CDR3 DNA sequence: TGTGCCAGCAGTTACTCGGAGGGACTAGATCAGCCCCAGCATTTT.

The CDR3 DNA follows: TGCGCCAGCAGCTTGGAACTAGCGGGAGGTTATATGGCAGATACGCAGTATTTT. Amino acids: CASSLELAGGYMADTQYF. The V call is TRBV5-1, the J call TRBJ2-3, with 12 bases identical to TRBD2. Germline V gene sequence: CDR1 SGHRS, CDR2 YFSETQ. The V segment lost 0 bases and the J segment 4 bases; nucleotides outside the gene matches: 9. This CDR3 contains 18 residues. Variable domain in full (rest from reference TRBV5-1 and TRBJ2-3): KAGVTQTPRYLIKTRGQQVTLSCSPISGHRSVSWYQQTPGQGLQFLFEYFSETQRNKGNFPGRFSGRQFSNSRSEMNVSTLELGDSALYLCASSLELAGGYMADTQYFGPGTRLTVL.

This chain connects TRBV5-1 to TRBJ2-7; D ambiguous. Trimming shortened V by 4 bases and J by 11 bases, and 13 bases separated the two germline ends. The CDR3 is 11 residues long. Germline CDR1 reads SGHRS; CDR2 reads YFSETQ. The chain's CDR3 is CASSRSNVEYF. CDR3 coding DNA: TGCGCCAGCAGCCGTAGTAACGTGGAGTACTTC.

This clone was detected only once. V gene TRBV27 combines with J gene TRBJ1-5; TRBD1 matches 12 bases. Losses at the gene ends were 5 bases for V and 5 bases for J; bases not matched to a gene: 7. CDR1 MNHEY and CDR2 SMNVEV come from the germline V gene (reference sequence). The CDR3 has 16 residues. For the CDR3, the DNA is TGTGCCAGCAGTCTCGGGACAGGGGGCATTCATCAGCCCCAGCATTTT. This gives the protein CASSLGTGGIHQPQHF.

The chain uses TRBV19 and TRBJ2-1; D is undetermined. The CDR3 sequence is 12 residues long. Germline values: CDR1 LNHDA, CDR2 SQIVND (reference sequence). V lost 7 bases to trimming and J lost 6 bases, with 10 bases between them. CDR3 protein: CASISSVNEQFF. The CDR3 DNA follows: TGTGCCAGTATTTCGTCCGTCAATGAGCAGTTCTTC.

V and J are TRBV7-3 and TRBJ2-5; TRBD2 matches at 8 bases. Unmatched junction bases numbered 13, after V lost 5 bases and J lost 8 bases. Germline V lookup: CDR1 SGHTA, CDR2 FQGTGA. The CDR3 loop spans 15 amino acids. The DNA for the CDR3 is TGTGCCAGCAGCGCCCGGAGACAGCGGGGGACCACCCAGTACTTC. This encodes CASSARRQRGTTQYF. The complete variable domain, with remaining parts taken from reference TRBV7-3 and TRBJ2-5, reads GAGVSQTPSNKVTEKGKYVELRCDPISGHTALYWYRQSLGQGPEFLIYFQGTGAADDSGLPNDRFFAVRPEGSVSTLKIQRTERGDSAVYLCASSARRQRGTTQYFGPGTRLLVL.

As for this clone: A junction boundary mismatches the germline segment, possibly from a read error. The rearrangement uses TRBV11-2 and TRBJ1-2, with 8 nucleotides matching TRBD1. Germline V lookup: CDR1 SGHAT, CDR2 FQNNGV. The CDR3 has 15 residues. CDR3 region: CASSLVGQGNDGYTF. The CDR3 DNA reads TGTGCCAGCAGCTTAGTTGGACAGGGTAACGATGGCTACACCTTC.

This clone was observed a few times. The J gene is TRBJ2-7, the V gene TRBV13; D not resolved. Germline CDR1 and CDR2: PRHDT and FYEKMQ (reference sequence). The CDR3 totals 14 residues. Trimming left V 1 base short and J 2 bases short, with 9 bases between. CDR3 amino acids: CASSLDSRTYEQYF. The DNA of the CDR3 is TGTGCCAGCAGCTTAGACAGTAGGACCTACGAGCAGTACTTC.

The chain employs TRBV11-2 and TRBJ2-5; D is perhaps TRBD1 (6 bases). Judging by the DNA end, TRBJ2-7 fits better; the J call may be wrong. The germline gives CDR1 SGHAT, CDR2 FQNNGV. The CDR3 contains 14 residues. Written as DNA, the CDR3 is TGTGCCAGCAGCTTAGGCCAGGGGAAAGGCGAGCAGTACTTC. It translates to CASSLGQGKGEQYF.

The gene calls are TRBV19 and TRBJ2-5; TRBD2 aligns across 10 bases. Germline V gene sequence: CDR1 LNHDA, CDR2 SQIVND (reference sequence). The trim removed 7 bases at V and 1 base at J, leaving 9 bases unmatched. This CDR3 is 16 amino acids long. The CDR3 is CASTLTLAGGQETQYF. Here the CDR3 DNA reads TGTGCCAGTACCCTCACCTTAGCGGGGGGCCAAGAGACCCAGTACTTC. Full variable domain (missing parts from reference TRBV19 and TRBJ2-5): DGGITQSPKYLFRKEGQNVTLSCEQNLNHDAMYWYRQDPGQGLRLIYYSQIVNDFQKGDIAEGYSVSREKKESFPLTVTSAQKNPTAFYLCASTLTLAGGQETQYFGPGTRLLVL.

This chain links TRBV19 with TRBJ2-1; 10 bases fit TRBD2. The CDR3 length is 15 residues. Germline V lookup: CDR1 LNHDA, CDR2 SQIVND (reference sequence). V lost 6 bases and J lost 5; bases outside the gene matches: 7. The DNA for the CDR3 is TGTGCCAGTAGACGGACTAGCGGAAACCACAATGAGCAGTTCTTC. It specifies CASRRTSGNHNEQFF. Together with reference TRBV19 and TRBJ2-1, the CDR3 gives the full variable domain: DGGITQSPKYLFRKEGQNVTLSCEQNLNHDAMYWYRQDPGQGLRLIYYSQIVNDFQKGDIAEGYSVSREKKESFPLTVTSAQKNPTAFYLCASRRTSGNHNEQFFGPGTRLTVL.

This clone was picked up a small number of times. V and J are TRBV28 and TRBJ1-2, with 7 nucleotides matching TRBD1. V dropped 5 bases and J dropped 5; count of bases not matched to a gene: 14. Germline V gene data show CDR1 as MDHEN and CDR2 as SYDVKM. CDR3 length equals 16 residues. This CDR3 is CASSLKLGTVSYGYTF. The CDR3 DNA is TGTGCCAGCAGTCTCAAACTCGGGACAGTCAGTTATGGCTACACCTTC.

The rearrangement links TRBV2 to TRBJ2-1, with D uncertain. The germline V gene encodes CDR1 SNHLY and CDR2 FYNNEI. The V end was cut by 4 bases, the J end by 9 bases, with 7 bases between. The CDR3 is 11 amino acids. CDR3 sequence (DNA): TGTGCCAGCAGTGTTCGTAGTGAGCAGTTCTTC. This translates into CASSVRSEQFF.